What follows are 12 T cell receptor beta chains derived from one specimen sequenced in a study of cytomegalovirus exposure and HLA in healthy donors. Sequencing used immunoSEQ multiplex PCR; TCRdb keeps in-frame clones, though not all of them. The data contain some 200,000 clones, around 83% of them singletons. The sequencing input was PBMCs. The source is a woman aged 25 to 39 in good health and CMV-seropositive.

CDR3 residues: CASSLGTSRSDTQYF. DNA for the CDR3: TGCGCCAGCAGCTTGGGGACTAGCAGGTCAGATACGCAGTATTTT. The V gene is TRBV5-1, the J gene TRBJ2-3; TRBD2 aligns across 8 bases. From germline, CDR1 is SGHRS and CDR2 YFSETQ. The CDR3 runs to 15 residues. Unmatched junction bases numbered 4, after V lost 0 bases and J lost 4 bases.

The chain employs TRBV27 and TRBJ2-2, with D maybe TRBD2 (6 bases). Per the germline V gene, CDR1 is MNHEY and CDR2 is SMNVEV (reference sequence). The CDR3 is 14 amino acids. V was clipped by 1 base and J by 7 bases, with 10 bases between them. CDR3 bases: TGTGCCAGCAGTTTATTGTCAGCGGGCGGGGAGCTGTTTTTT. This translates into CASSLLSAGGELFF.

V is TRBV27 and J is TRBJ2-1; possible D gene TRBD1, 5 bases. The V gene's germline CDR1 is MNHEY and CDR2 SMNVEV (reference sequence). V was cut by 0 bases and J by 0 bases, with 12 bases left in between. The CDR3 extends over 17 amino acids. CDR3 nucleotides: TGTGCCAGCAGTTTATCGCTAAGGGGTTACTCCTACAATGAGCAGTTCTTC. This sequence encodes CASSLSLRGYSYNEQFF.

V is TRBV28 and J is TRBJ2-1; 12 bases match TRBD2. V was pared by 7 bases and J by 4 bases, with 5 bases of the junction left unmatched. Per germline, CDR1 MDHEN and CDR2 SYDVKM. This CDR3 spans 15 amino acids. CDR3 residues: CASTPGLAGYNEQFF. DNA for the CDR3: TGTGCCAGCACGCCGGGACTAGCGGGTTACAATGAGCAGTTCTTC.

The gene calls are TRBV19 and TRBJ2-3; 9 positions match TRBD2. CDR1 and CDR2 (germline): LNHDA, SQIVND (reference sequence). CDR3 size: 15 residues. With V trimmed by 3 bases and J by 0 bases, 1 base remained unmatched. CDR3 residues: CASSMTSGSTDTQYF. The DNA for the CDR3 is TGTGCCAGTAGTATGACTAGCGGAAGCACAGATACGCAGTATTTT. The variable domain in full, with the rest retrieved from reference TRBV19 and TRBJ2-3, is DGGITQSPKYLFRKEGQNVTLSCEQNLNHDAMYWYRQDPGQGLRLIYYSQIVNDFQKGDIAEGYSVSREKKESFPLTVTSAQKNPTAFYLCASSMTSGSTDTQYFGPGTRLTVL.

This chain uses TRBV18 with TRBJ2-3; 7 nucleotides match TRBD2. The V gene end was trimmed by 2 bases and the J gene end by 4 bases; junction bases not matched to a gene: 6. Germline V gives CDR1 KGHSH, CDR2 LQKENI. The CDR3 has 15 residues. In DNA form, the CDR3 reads TGTGCCAGCTCACCATTGCGGGAGATATCAGATACGCAGTATTTT. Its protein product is CASSPLREISDTQYF.

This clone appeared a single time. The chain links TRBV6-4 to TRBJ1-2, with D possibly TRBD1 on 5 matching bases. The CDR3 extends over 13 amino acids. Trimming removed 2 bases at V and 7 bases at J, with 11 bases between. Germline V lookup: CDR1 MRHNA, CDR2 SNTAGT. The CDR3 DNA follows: TGTGCCAGCAGTGACGGCCAGGGCGGTGGCTACACCTTC. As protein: CASSDGQGGGYTF.

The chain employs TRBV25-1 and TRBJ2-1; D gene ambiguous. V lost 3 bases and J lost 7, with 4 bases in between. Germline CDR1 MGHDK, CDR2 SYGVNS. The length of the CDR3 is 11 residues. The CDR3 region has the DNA TGTGCCAGCAGTGACGTAAATGAGCAGTTCTTC. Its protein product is CASSDVNEQFF.

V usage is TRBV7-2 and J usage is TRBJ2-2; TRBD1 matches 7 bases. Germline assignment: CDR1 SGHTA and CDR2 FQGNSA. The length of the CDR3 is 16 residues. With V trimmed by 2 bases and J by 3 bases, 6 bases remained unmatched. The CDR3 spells CASSLLGTAYTGELFF. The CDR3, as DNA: TGTGCCAGCAGCTTACTGGGGACAGCCTACACCGGGGAGCTGTTTTTT.

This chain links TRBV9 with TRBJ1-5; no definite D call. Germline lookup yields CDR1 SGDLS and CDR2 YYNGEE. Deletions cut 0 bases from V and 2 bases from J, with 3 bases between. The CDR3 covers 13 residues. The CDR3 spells CASSVAGNQPQHF. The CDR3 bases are TGTGCCAGCAGCGTAGCAGGCAATCAGCCCCAGCATTTT.

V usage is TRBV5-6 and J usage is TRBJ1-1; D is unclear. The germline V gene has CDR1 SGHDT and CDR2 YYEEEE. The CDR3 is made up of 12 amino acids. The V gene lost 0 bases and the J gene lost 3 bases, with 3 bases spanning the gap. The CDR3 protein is CASSLADTEAFF. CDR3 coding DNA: TGTGCCAGCAGCTTGGCAGACACTGAAGCTTTCTTT. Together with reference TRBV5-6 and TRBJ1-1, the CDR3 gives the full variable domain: DAGVTQSPTHLIKTRGQQVTLRCSPKSGHDTVSWYQQALGQGPQFIFQYYEEEERQRGNFPDRFSGHQFPNYSSELNVNALLLGDSALYLCASSLADTEAFFGQGTRLTVV.

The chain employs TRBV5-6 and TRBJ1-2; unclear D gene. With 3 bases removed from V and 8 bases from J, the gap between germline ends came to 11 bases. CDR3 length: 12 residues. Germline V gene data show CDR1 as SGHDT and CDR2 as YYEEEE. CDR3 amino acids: CASSSRFVGYTF. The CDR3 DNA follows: TGTGCCAGCAGCTCGCGTTTCGTGGGCTACACCTTC.